This is a list of T cell receptor beta chains from one sample in a study of radiotherapy plus CTLA-4 blockade in lung cancer. Here immunoSEQ multiplex PCR was the method, and the copy in TCRdb shows in-frame clones only, minus some. Of about 86,000 clones detected, roughly four fifths appear once; the ten largest clones hold 0.82%. The sample in question was peripheral blood, obtained from a patient treated with radiotherapy plus ipilimumab. The source is a human donor with non-small cell lung cancer who had stable disease on radiotherapy plus ipilimumab. Each CDR3 is given with its conserved first and last residue. Each record gives: V gene, D gene, J gene, CDR3 DNA, CDR3 protein. D genes are given only for firm matches.

TRBV28	TRBD1	TRBJ1-1	TGTGCCAGCAGTACTCCGACAGGGGGATGGACTGAAGCTTTCTTT	CASSTPTGGWTEAFF
TRBV28	TRBD1	TRBJ2-6	TGTGCCAGCAGTCCATTCGGACAGGGGGCAGGTGGGGCCAACGTCCTGACTTTC	CASSPFGQGAGGANVLTF
TRBV6-4	TRBD2	TRBJ2-2	TGTGCCAGCAGTCCGGGACTAGCGGACACCGGGGAGCTGTTTTTT	CASSPGLADTGELFF
TRBV28	NA	TRBJ1-3	TGTGCCAGCAGCGTCCCAGCGGGGAGTTTAAACACCATATATTTT	CASSVPAGSLNTIYF
TRBV18	NA	TRBJ1-4	TGTGCCAGCTCACCCGGTGCAACTAATGAAAAACTGTTTTTT	CASSPGATNEKLFF
TRBV7-2	NA	TRBJ2-5	TGTGCCAGCAGCACGGGTGGGGGGATGGCGGGGAGTCAAGAGACCCAGTACTTC	CASSTGGGMAGSQETQYF
TRBV19	NA	TRBJ2-1	TGTGCCAGTAGTATTCGGGTAAGAAATGAGCAGTTCTTC	CASSIRVRNEQFF
TRBV5-6	NA	TRBJ2-3	TGTGCCAGCAGCTTTTGGGATACGCAGTATTTT	CASSFWDTQYF
TRBV19	NA	TRBJ1-6	TGTGCCAGTAGTCTCCAGGGGAGGATGAATTCACCCCTCCACTTT	CASSLQGRMNSPLHF
TRBV6-5	NA	TRBJ1-1	TGTGCCAGCAGTGAAACACGAAACTCTGAAGCTTTCTTT	CASSETRNSEAFF
TRBV30	TRBD2	TRBJ2-7	TGTGCCTGGAGTGTTAGTGGGAGGGGTTACTACGAGCAGTACTTC	CAWSVSGRGYYEQYF
TRBV11-2	TRBD1	TRBJ2-5	TGTGCCAGCAGCTTAACGCGACAGGGTGAAGAGACCCAGTACTTC	CASSLTRQGEETQYF
TRBV30	TRBD1	TRBJ1-5	TGTGCCTGGAGTTCGGGACAGGGGGCTTATCAGCCCCAGCATTTT	CAWSSGQGAYQPQHF
TRBV7-8	NA	TRBJ2-1	TGTGCCAGCAGCTCTAACTCCCTAGGGGCCCTTGAGCAGTTCTTC	CASSSNSLGALEQFF
TRBV30	TRBD1	TRBJ1-3	TGTGCCTGGAGCCCCTTAGGGACAGGGGGAAACACCATATATTTT	CAWSPLGTGGNTIYF
TRBV9	NA	TRBJ1-2	TGTGCCAGCAGCACAAGAGGGGGGCTCCATGGCTACACCTTC	CASSTRGGLHGYTF
TRBV5-6	NA	TRBJ2-5	TGTGCCAGCAGCTGGGTGACAGAGGAGACCCAGTACTTC	CASSWVTEETQYF
TRBV11-3	NA	TRBJ2-7	TGTGCCAGCAGCTTAGCAGCCCCGCCGACCTACGAGCAGTACTTC	CASSLAAPPTYEQYF
TRBV5-1	NA	TRBJ2-7	TGCGCCAGCACCCTTACAGGGAGTCACGAGCAGTACTTC	CASTLTGSHEQYF
TRBV30	NA	TRBJ1-5	TGTGCCTGGAGTGGTACCACAAGCAATCAGCCCCAGCATTTT	CAWSGTTSNQPQHF
TRBV27	NA	TRBJ2-2	TGTGCCAGCAGTTCTGCGGGGCTTAACACCGGGGAGCTGTTTTTT	CASSSAGLNTGELFF